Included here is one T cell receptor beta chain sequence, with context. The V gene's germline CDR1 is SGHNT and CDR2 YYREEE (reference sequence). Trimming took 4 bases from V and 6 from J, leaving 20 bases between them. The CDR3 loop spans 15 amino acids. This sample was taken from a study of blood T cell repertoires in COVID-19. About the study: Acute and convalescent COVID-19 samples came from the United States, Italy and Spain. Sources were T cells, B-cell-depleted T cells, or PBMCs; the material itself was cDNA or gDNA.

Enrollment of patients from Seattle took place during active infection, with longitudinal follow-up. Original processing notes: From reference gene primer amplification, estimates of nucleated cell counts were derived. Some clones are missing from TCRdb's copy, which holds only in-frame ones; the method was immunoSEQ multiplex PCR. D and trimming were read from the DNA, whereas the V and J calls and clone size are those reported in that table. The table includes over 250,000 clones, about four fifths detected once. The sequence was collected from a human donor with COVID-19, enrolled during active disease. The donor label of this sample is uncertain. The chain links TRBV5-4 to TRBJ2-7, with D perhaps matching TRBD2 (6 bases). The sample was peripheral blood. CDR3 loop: CASSAPVGGAAEQYF. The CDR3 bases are TGTGCCAGCAGCGCCCCCGTGGGAGGTGCTGCCGAGCAGTACTTC. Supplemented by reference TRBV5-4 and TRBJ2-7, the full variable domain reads ETGVTQSPTHLIKTRGQQVTLRCSSQSGHNTVSWYQQALGQGPQFIFQYYREEENGRGNFPPRFSGLQFPNYSSELNVNALELDDSALYLCASSAPVGGAAEQYFGPGTRLTVT.